The 26 T cell receptor beta chains presented below share a single source sample, sequenced in a study of cytomegalovirus exposure and HLA in healthy donors. Data came from immunoSEQ multiplex PCR; TCRdb stores just in-frame clones and leaves some out. Of about 200,000 clones listed, over 65% were seen once; the top ten hold roughly 5.5%. Sequencing input: PBMCs. All receptors come from a woman in her late teens or twenties in good health and CMV-seronegative.

This chain joins TRBV30 and TRBJ1-1; D ambiguous. The V and J ends lost 3 bases and 5 bases respectively, with 13 bases between them. Germline V gene data show CDR1 as GTSNPN and CDR2 as SVGIG (reference sequence). The CDR3 sequence is 13 residues long. CDR3 region: CAWSQSGQTEAFF. Here the CDR3 DNA reads TGTGCCTGGAGCCAAAGCGGGCAGACTGAAGCTTTCTTT.

This chain uses TRBV19 with TRBJ1-5; possible D gene TRBD1, 5 bases. The CDR3 is 14 amino acids. The V end was cut by 4 bases, the J end by 5 bases, with 12 bases between. The germline CDR1 and CDR2 sequences are LNHDA and SQIVND (reference sequence). The CDR3 DNA sequence: TGTGCCAGTAGTACCCCCGGCAGGGATCAGCCCCAGCATTTT. Residues: CASSTPGRDQPQHF.

V gene TRBV28 combines with J gene TRBJ1-2; a possible D gene is TRBD1 (5 bases). Germline-derived CDR1 and CDR2 are MDHEN and SYDVKM. Trimming pared 10 bases from V and 0 bases from J, leaving 15 bases between. The CDR3 extends over 14 amino acids. The CDR3 reads CAISDSFSNYGYTF. In DNA, the CDR3 is TGTGCCATAAGCGACAGCTTTTCTAACTATGGCTACACCTTC.

DNA for the CDR3: TGTGCCAGCTCCGAGGGGTCCCCCTACGAGCAGTACTTC. It is translated as CASSEGSPYEQYF. The chain carries TRBV6-6 and TRBJ2-7; TRBD1 or TRBD2 may be the D gene (5 bases each). The germline V gene has CDR1 MNHNY and CDR2 SVGAGI (reference sequence). The CDR3 is made up of 13 amino acids. V lost 8 bases to trimming and J lost 2 bases, with 13 bases between them.

V and J are TRBV7-9 and TRBJ1-5; no clear D. Trimming removed 1 base from V and 3 bases from J, with 13 bases in between. This CDR3 is 16 amino acids long. Per germline, CDR1 SEHNR and CDR2 FQNEAQ (reference sequence). Here the CDR3 reads CASSLGGGFHNQPQHF. The CDR3 DNA follows: TGTGCCAGCAGCTTAGGAGGCGGGTTTCACAATCAGCCCCAGCATTTT.

This clone appeared once. V usage is TRBV27 and J usage is TRBJ1-1; D call uncertain. The CDR3 sequence is 14 residues long. Per the germline V gene, CDR1 is MNHEY and CDR2 is SMNVEV (reference sequence). Trimming removed 0 bases from V and 1 base from J, with 6 bases in between. In DNA form, the CDR3 reads TGTGCCAGCAGTTTATCTGTCGAGAACACTGAAGCTTTCTTT. This encodes CASSLSVENTEAFF.

The chain couples TRBV28 to TRBJ1-2; 9 bases align to TRBD1. Germline trimming cut 4 bases from V and 4 bases from J; bases unmatched to any gene: 4. CDR1 and CDR2 (germline): MDHEN, SYDVKM. This CDR3 has 14 amino acids. CDR3 protein: CASSSQGAGYGYTF. In nucleotides, the CDR3 is TGTGCCAGCAGTTCACAGGGGGCGGGCTATGGCTACACCTTC.

The V gene is TRBV19, the J gene TRBJ2-3; 10 bases align to TRBD1. Looked up from germline, CDR1 is LNHDA and CDR2 is SQIVND (reference sequence). With V trimmed by 5 bases and J by 4 bases, 6 bases remained unmatched. The CDR3 extends over 15 amino acids. The chain's CDR3 is CASSVGTGVPDTQYF. DNA for the CDR3: TGTGCCAGTAGTGTCGGGACAGGGGTCCCAGATACGCAGTATTTT.

V and J are TRBV11-2 and TRBJ2-7; possibly TRBD1 for D (6 bases). The CDR3 spans 15 residues. The ends were cut back, 6 bases at V and 3 bases at J, with 18 bases in the middle. The germline V gene encodes CDR1 SGHAT and CDR2 FQNNGV. As DNA, the CDR3 is TGTGCCAGCAGATTAAACAGGGAAGTGTTCTACGAGCAGTACTTC. Its translation is CASRLNREVFYEQYF.

This clone occurred a few times. In nucleotides, the CDR3 is TGTGCCAGCAGCCGAACCCACCAGGGGCACTATGGCTACACCTTC. The encoded protein is CASSRTHQGHYGYTF. The chain combines TRBV7-2 with TRBJ1-2; maybe TRBD1 (6 bases). CDR3 length: 15 amino acids. Germline values: CDR1 SGHTA, CDR2 FQGNSA. Trimming removed 5 bases at V and 3 bases at J, with 16 bases between.

The chain uses TRBV4-1 and TRBJ1-6; no definite D call. Germline assignment: CDR1 MGHRA and CDR2 YSYEKL. V was cut by 0 bases and J by 0 bases, with 9 bases left in between. CDR3 length equals 17 residues. The CDR3: CASSQDIPSSYNSPLHF. As DNA, the CDR3 is TGCGCCAGCAGCCAAGATATACCGAGCTCCTATAATTCACCCCTCCACTTT.

A single count supports this clone. This chain uses TRBV6-1 with TRBJ2-3, with D maybe TRBD1 (7 bases). Trimming pared 5 bases from V and 1 base from J, leaving 10 bases between. CDR3 size: 14 residues. Germline V gene data show CDR1 as MNHNS and CDR2 as SASEGT. This chain's CDR3 is CASSWRGRTDTQYF. In nucleotides, the CDR3 is TGTGCCAGCAGTTGGAGGGGGCGCACAGATACGCAGTATTTT.

The rearrangement uses TRBV5-1 and TRBJ2-3; 7 bases map to TRBD2. This CDR3 region has 15 residues. The V and J ends lost 5 bases and 1 base, in that order; junction bases with no gene match: 7. Germline values: CDR1 SGHRS, CDR2 YFSETQ. CDR3 in amino acids: CASSGGRVGTDTQYF. CDR3 DNA: TGCGCCAGCAGTGGAGGGAGGGTGGGCACAGATACGCAGTATTTT.

J is TRBJ2-5 and V is TRBV6-1; unclear D gene. Germline values: CDR1 MNHNS, CDR2 SASEGT. The CDR3 consists of 14 residues. V lost 7 bases to trimming and J lost 1 base, with 13 bases between them. Here the CDR3 DNA reads TGTGCCAGCACCTCGTGGGCCCTCCAAGAGACCCAGTACTTC. Protein sequence: CASTSWALQETQYF.

V and J are TRBV15 and TRBJ2-3, with D tentatively TRBD2 (5 bases). Germline-derived CDR1 and CDR2 are LNHNV and YYDKDF (reference sequence). V was shortened by 0 bases and J by 2 bases, with 12 bases between the two germline ends. This CDR3 contains 16 residues. The CDR3 DNA reads as TGTGCCACCAGCAGAGATCGTGGGAGCCCCACAGATACGCAGTATTTT. Amino acids: CATSRDRGSPTDTQYF.

This rearrangement joins TRBV6-1 to TRBJ2-1, with TRBD2 matching over 11 bases. Germline V CDR1 and CDR2: MNHNS, SASEGT. Trimming took 5 bases from V and 5 from J; bases not matched to a gene: 5. The CDR3 is 15 residues long. The CDR3 loop is CASSFGTSGNNEQFF. DNA of the CDR3: TGTGCCAGCAGTTTCGGGACTAGCGGTAACAATGAGCAGTTCTTC.

The rearrangement uses TRBV7-6 and TRBJ2-1; 10 bases agree with TRBD2. This CDR3 region has 13 residues. J was trimmed by 10 bases and V by 5 bases; bases with no gene match: 5. The germline gives CDR1 SGHVS, CDR2 FNYEAQ. CDR3 loop: CASSRTSGGEQFF. The DNA of the CDR3 is TGTGCCAGCAGCCGGACTAGCGGAGGCGAGCAGTTCTTC.

The rearrangement links TRBV9 to TRBJ1-1, with D perhaps TRBD1 (5 bases). The CDR3 runs to 15 residues. The ends were cut back, 4 bases at V and 0 bases at J, with 13 bases in the middle. Germline V gives CDR1 SGDLS, CDR2 YYNGEE. DNA for the CDR3: TGTGCCAGCAGCCCTTCGGGGGGAATGAACACTGAAGCTTTCTTT. The encoded protein is CASSPSGGMNTEAFF.

This clone is a singleton in its sample. The chain is built from TRBV5-6 and TRBJ2-1; 8 bases align to TRBD1. Germline CDR1 SGHDT, CDR2 YYEEEE. V shed 7 bases, J shed 9 bases, and the junction held 12 bases outside the gene matches. The CDR3 length is 14 residues. The CDR3 protein is CASRPFDRGGEQFF. The CDR3 bases are TGTGCCAGCCGCCCATTCGACAGGGGTGGTGAGCAGTTCTTC. Full variable domain (remainder filled in from reference TRBV5-6 and TRBJ2-1): DAGVTQSPTHLIKTRGQQVTLRCSPKSGHDTVSWYQQALGQGPQFIFQYYEEEERQRGNFPDRFSGHQFPNYSSELNVNALLLGDSALYLCASRPFDRGGEQFFGPGTRLTVL.

This clone came up many times. This rearrangement joins TRBV30 to TRBJ2-7; 7 bases fit TRBD1. Germline values: CDR1 GTSNPN, CDR2 SVGIG (reference sequence). Trimming removed 4 bases from V and 0 bases from J; junction bases left unmatched: 12. This CDR3 is 16 amino acids long. CDR3 coding DNA: TGTGCCTGGACCCCCCTCCACGGGACAGACTCCTACGAGCAGTACTTC. This sequence encodes CAWTPLHGTDSYEQYF.

The gene calls are TRBV18 and TRBJ2-7, with 7 positions matching TRBD2. V shed 3 bases and J 2 bases; nucleotides not matched to a gene: 13. This CDR3 region has 17 residues. Germline V gene sequence: CDR1 KGHSH, CDR2 LQKENI. DNA for the CDR3: TGTGCCAGCTCACCCGGTGCGCAGGCTAGCGGTACCTACGAGCAGTACTTC. This sequence encodes CASSPGAQASGTYEQYF.

The chain links TRBV6-1 to TRBJ1-2, with a tentative D call TRBD1 (5 bases). The CDR3 has 14 amino acids. Germline V gives CDR1 MNHNS, CDR2 SASEGT. The germline V and J ends were trimmed by 4 bases and 4 bases, with 13 bases remaining between them. CDR3 sequence: CASSALDRPYGYTF. The CDR3 nucleotides are TGTGCCAGCAGTGCTCTAGACAGACCCTATGGCTACACCTTC.

The chain is built from TRBV25-1 and TRBJ2-6; D is unresolved. CDR1 is MGHDK, CDR2 SYGVNS, per germline. Deletions cut 5 bases from V and 0 bases from J, with 5 bases between. The CDR3 is made up of 14 amino acids. In DNA, the CDR3 is TGTGCCAGCAGTAAGGGCTCTGGGGCCAACGTCCTGACTTTC. Translation: CASSKGSGANVLTF.

The chain links TRBV6-5 to TRBJ1-2; D is unclear. The CDR3 consists of 14 residues. Germline V gene data show CDR1 as MNHEY and CDR2 as SVGAGI. V was shortened by 6 bases and J by 6 bases, with 17 bases between the two germline ends. The CDR3 spells CASSSEPRTDGYTF. The CDR3 region has the DNA TGTGCCAGCAGCTCCGAACCACGGACGGATGGCTACACCTTC.

DNA for the CDR3: TGTGCCAGCAGCAAAGGGACAGTTAATACTATGAACACTGAAGCTTTCTTT. Amino acids: CASSKGTVNTMNTEAFF. The V gene is TRBV21-1, the J gene TRBJ1-1; TRBD1 is the table's D call and was not checked against the DNA. TRBV21-1 is a known pseudogene. The CDR3 sequence is 17 residues long.

The J gene is TRBJ2-3, the V gene TRBV5-4; TRBD2 matches at 13 bases. Per the germline V gene, CDR1 is SGHNT and CDR2 is YYREEE (reference sequence). This CDR3 has 16 amino acids. With V trimmed by 2 bases and J by 5 bases, 5 bases remained unmatched. This CDR3 reads CASSLLAGGPRDTQYF. In DNA form, the CDR3 reads TGTGCCAGCAGCTTACTAGCGGGAGGGCCGAGAGATACGCAGTATTTT. Variable domain in full (rest from reference TRBV5-4 and TRBJ2-3): ETGVTQSPTHLIKTRGQQVTLRCSSQSGHNTVSWYQQALGQGPQFIFQYYREEENGRGNFPPRFSGLQFPNYSSELNVNALELDDSALYLCASSLLAGGPRDTQYFGPGTRLTVL.